This entry lists 22 T cell receptor beta chains sequenced from one sample in a study of blood T cell repertoires in COVID-19. TCRdb's table, derived via immunoSEQ multiplex PCR, lists solely in-frame clones and lacks some. The table has 35,000 to 45,000 clones, about nine tenths seen once. The material sequenced was peripheral blood. These receptors all stem from a woman older than 75 with acute or convalescent COVID-19.

This clone was seen once. J is TRBJ2-7 and V is TRBV3-1 (or the pseudogene TRBV3-2), with D possibly TRBD2 on 6 matching bases. The germline V gene encodes CDR1 LGHDT and CDR2 YNNKEL (reference sequence). CDR3 length equals 12 residues. Trimming took 1 base from V and 13 from J, leaving 14 bases between them. CDR3 DNA: TGTGCCAGCAGCCAAGGGAGGGGCCCTGGTTACTTC. Translation gives CASSQGRGPGYF.

This clone was picked up one time. The gene calls are TRBV5-4 and TRBJ1-2, with 11 nucleotides matching TRBD1. This CDR3 is built from 16 residues. V was pared by 4 bases and J by 6 bases, with 11 bases of the junction left unmatched. The germline CDR1 and CDR2 sequences are SGHNT and YYREEE (reference sequence). The DNA for the CDR3 is TGTGCCAGCAGCCCCGACCGGGACAGGGGGAACGATGGCTACACCTTC. It translates to CASSPDRDRGNDGYTF.

The chain has TRBV6-2 or TRBV6-3 and TRBJ1-5, with D possibly matching TRBD1 (6 bases). Germline CDR1 and CDR2: MNHEY and SVGEGT. The ends were cut back, 2 bases at V and 0 bases at J, with 17 bases in the middle. This CDR3 spans 18 amino acids. The CDR3 is CASSYRKTGTNSNQPQHF. As DNA, the CDR3 is TGTGCCAGCAGTTACAGGAAAACAGGGACGAATAGCAATCAGCCCCAGCATTTT.

CDR3 sequence: CSVARQQETQYF. The DNA of the CDR3 is TGCAGCGTTGCTCGTCAGCAAGAGACCCAGTACTTC. The chain links TRBV29-1 to TRBJ2-5; D not certain. The CDR3 is made up of 12 amino acids. V was trimmed by 4 bases and J by 2 bases, leaving 8 bases between them. Germline assignment: CDR1 SQVTM and CDR2 ANQGSEA.

The chain has TRBV3-1 (or the pseudogene TRBV3-2) and TRBJ2-7; 12 bases align to TRBD2. This CDR3 contains 15 residues. V was pared by 1 base and J by 3 bases, with 1 base of the junction left unmatched. Germline V CDR1 and CDR2: LGHDT, YNNKEL (reference sequence). This CDR3 reads CASSQGLAGDYEQYF. DNA of the CDR3: TGTGCCAGCAGCCAAGGACTAGCGGGAGACTACGAGCAGTACTTC.

The chain carries TRBV5-6 and TRBJ2-1; TRBD2 aligns across 8 bases. CDR3 length: 15 residues. Germline V gene data show CDR1 as SGHDT and CDR2 as YYEEEE. The V segment lost 0 bases and the J segment 5 bases; nucleotides outside the gene matches: 4. The DNA of the CDR3 is TGTGCCAGCAGCTTGGAGCGGGGGCTCAACAATGAGCAGTTCTTC. Its protein is CASSLERGLNNEQFF. The whole variable domain, filled in from reference TRBV5-6 and TRBJ2-1, reads DAGVTQSPTHLIKTRGQQVTLRCSPKSGHDTVSWYQQALGQGPQFIFQYYEEEERQRGNFPDRFSGHQFPNYSSELNVNALLLGDSALYLCASSLERGLNNEQFFGPGTRLTVL.

J is TRBJ2-1 and V is TRBV7-2; D gene ambiguous. Trimming took 4 bases from V and 7 from J, leaving 11 bases between them. Germline V gene lookup returns CDR1 SGHTA and CDR2 FQGNSA. This CDR3 has 13 amino acids. The CDR3 DNA follows: TGTGCCAGCAGCTCCCCCCCCATGAATGAGCAGTTCTTC. Protein: CASSSPPMNEQFF.

The CDR3 sequence is CASSLRGGGRIETQYF. The CDR3 region has the DNA TGTGCCAGCAGCTTGAGGGGCGGGGGCCGAATTGAGACCCAGTACTTC. This chain joins TRBV7-9 and TRBJ2-5; possible D gene TRBD2, 7 bases. The germline CDR1 and CDR2 sequences are SEHNR and FQNEAQ (reference sequence). The V end was cut by 3 bases, the J end by 5 bases, with 19 bases between. CDR3 length equals 16 residues.

As DNA, the CDR3 is TGCAGCGTTCGGGGGGGCGCGAGGGAAAAACTGTTTTTT. Protein product: CSVRGGAREKLFF. The rearrangement joins TRBV29-1 to TRBJ1-4; tentative D call: TRBD1 (6 bases). CDR1 is SQVTM and CDR2 is ANQGSEA in the germline V gene. This CDR3 is built from 13 residues. Trimming stripped 5 bases from V and 8 bases from J, with 15 bases between.

V is TRBV7-3 and J is TRBJ2-7, with 8 nucleotides matching TRBD2. V lost 5 bases to trimming and J lost 6 bases; unmatched junction nucleotides: 9. The length of the CDR3 is 14 residues. Per germline, CDR1 SGHTA and CDR2 FQGTGA. CDR3 bases: TGTGCCAGCAGCCTCGGACTAGCTTCGAGCGAGCAGTACTTC. As protein: CASSLGLASSEQYF.

V is TRBV6-2 or TRBV6-3 and J is TRBJ2-1; 8 nucleotides line up with TRBD2. The CDR3 extends over 17 amino acids. Germline assignment: CDR1 MNHEY and CDR2 SVGEGT. Trimming cost V 6 bases and J 6 bases; bases outside gene matches: 16. The CDR3 here is CASSPMITGGLSNEQFF. CDR3 sequence (DNA): TGTGCCAGCAGCCCTATGATAACGGGGGGGCTTAGCAATGAGCAGTTCTTC.

This clone was counted once. The chain joins TRBV15 to TRBJ2-2; a possible D gene is TRBD2 (6 bases). Germline-derived CDR1 and CDR2 are LNHNV and YYDKDF (reference sequence). Trimming took off 0 bases at V and 5 bases at J, with 13 bases between the two ends. The CDR3 runs to 16 residues. The CDR3 region has the DNA TGTGCCACCAGCAGAGACCGCGGGGTCCTTACCGGGGAGCTGTTTTTT. Its translation: CATSRDRGVLTGELFF.

This chain joins TRBV2 and TRBJ2-2; D might be TRBD2 (7 bases). The CDR3 covers 15 residues. CDR1 and CDR2 from the germline V gene are SNHLY and FYNNEI. Trimming removed 5 bases from V and 7 bases from J, with 17 bases in between. The CDR3 protein is CASSLPGGAGGELFF. The CDR3, as DNA: TGTGCCAGCAGTCTGCCGGGGGGCGCGGGCGGGGAGCTGTTTTTT.

The rearrangement uses TRBV5-8 and TRBJ2-5; TRBD2 matches at 7 bases. The CDR3 runs 12 residues. The ends lost 7 bases at V and 1 base at J; junction bases unmatched: 1. CDR1 and CDR2 from the germline V gene are SGHTS and YDEGEE. CDR3 nucleotide sequence: TGTGCCAGCCGGGGGGTCCAAGAGACCCAGTACTTC. Its translation is CASRGVQETQYF.

The chain joins TRBV7-2 to TRBJ2-1, with TRBD2 as a possible D gene (5 bases). This CDR3 has 13 residues. From germline, CDR1 is SGHTA and CDR2 FQGNSA. Trimming shortened V by 6 bases and J by 5 bases, and 11 bases separated the two germline ends. In nucleotides, the CDR3 is TGTGCCAGCAGTCTTACTAGAAACAATGAGCAGTTCTTC. It translates to CASSLTRNNEQFF.

V usage is TRBV2 and J usage is TRBJ1-3, with 9 positions matching TRBD1. V dropped 7 bases and J dropped 4; count of bases not matched to a gene: 11. Germline-derived CDR1 and CDR2 are SNHLY and FYNNEI. The CDR3 loop spans 16 amino acids. The CDR3 DNA follows: TGTGCCAGCATGTTCCGGGACAGGGTTTTAGGAAACACCATATATTTT. As protein: CASMFRDRVLGNTIYF.

This sequence joins TRBV7-2 and TRBJ2-1; maybe TRBD2 (7 bases). This CDR3 is 15 amino acids long. Trimming left V 2 bases short and J 11 bases short, with 19 bases between. Looked up from germline, CDR1 is SGHTA and CDR2 is FQGNSA. The CDR3 nucleotides are TGTGCCAGCAGCTTACTTACGGGGGGCCCCCCGCAGCAGTTCTTC. It is translated as CASSLLTGGPPQQFF.

The rearrangement links TRBV20-1 to TRBJ1-6; TRBD1 aligns across 8 bases. Per the germline V gene, CDR1 is DFQATT and CDR2 is SNEGSKA (reference sequence). V dropped 3 bases and J dropped 4; count of bases not matched to a gene: 8. The CDR3 covers 16 residues. This chain's CDR3 is CSASPTGGTYNSPLHF. The DNA for the CDR3 is TGCAGTGCTAGTCCAACAGGGGGAACGTATAATTCACCCCTCCACTTT.

The rearrangement links TRBV5-1 to TRBJ2-5; 8 nucleotides line up with TRBD1. In germline, CDR1 is SGHRS, CDR2 YFSETQ. V lost 7 bases, J lost 2 bases, and 13 bases stayed unmatched. CDR3 length: 16 residues. CDR3 residues: CASALGQGFLQETQYF. In DNA, the CDR3 is TGCGCCAGCGCTCTTGGACAGGGCTTTCTTCAAGAGACCCAGTACTTC.

The chain joins TRBV20-1 to TRBJ2-1, with TRBD2 identical over 8 bases. The CDR3 is 14 amino acids. With 3 bases clipped from V and 10 bases from J, the junction kept 11 bases outside the gene matches. Germline lookup yields CDR1 DFQATT and CDR2 SNEGSKA (reference sequence). Here the CDR3 DNA reads TGCAGTGCTAGTATGGATGCTAGCGGGTGGGAGCAGTTCTTC. Residues: CSASMDASGWEQFF.

For the CDR3, the DNA is TGTGCCAGCAGTCCCGGACAGGCCTATGGCTACACCTTC. It codes for CASSPGQAYGYTF. V gene TRBV25-1 combines with J gene TRBJ1-2; TRBD1 agrees at 7 bases. This CDR3 is built from 13 residues. The J segment lost 4 bases and the V segment lost 5 bases, leaving 4 bases of the junction unmatched. Germline CDR1 reads MGHDK; CDR2 reads SYGVNS.

The V and J genes are TRBV19 and TRBJ2-1; 8 nucleotides match TRBD2. J was trimmed by 2 bases and V by 11 bases; bases with no gene match: 8. CDR3 size: 14 residues. Germline V lookup: CDR1 LNHDA, CDR2 SQIVND (reference sequence). The CDR3 nucleotides are TGTGCCGCCGGGGGGGACGGGACCTACAATGAGCAGTTCTTC. Translated: CAAGGDGTYNEQFF.